These 22 T cell receptor beta chains came from one sample sequenced in a study of vaccination and CD4 T cells after COVID-19. Treatment specified: approximately 11-day PBMC culture with coronavirus spike peptide pools or control peptides (ViraFEST assay). Their target antigens are unknown. Cultured CD4+ T cells had their DNA profiled by the Oncomine TCR Beta short-read assay. TCRdb re-derived calls from the PCR reads in MiXCR, one entry per CDR3 protein. The sample includes around 4,900 distinct CDR3 sequences, around a fifth seen only once; the top ten take 45% to 70%. The material sequenced was CD4+ T cells from blood, cultured in vitro, taken after SARS-CoV-2 vaccination. The receptors were gathered from a human donor who had recovered from COVID-19.

This clonotype was counted only a few times. This chain connects TRBV6-2 or TRBV6-3 to TRBJ2-1, with 12 nucleotides matching TRBD2. Germline loops: CDR1 MNHEY, CDR2 SVGEGT. The CDR3 extends over 16 amino acids. J gave up 12 bases and V 4 bases, and 13 bases lay outside the gene matches. The CDR3 is CASSSALAGGDVRQFF. The CDR3 bases are TGTGCCAGCAGTTCGGCTCTAGCGGGGGGGGATGTACGGCAGTTCTTC.

This clonotype is classed as medium-sized. The rearrangement joins TRBV20-1 to TRBJ1-5; possible D gene TRBD1, 5 bases. V lost 6 bases and J 4 bases, leaving 13 bases between the germline ends. This CDR3 region has 13 residues. Per the germline V gene, CDR1 is DFQATT and CDR2 is SNEGSKA (reference sequence). The CDR3 DNA reads TGCAGTGCCCTCCGGCAGGGAAATCAGCCCCAGCATTTT. This sequence encodes CSALRQGNQPQHF.

By sample fraction, this clonotype is medium-sized (0.01 to 0.1%). V gene TRBV20-1 combines with J gene TRBJ2-5; D is unclear. CDR3 length: 13 amino acids. V shed 4 bases and J shed 3 bases, with 12 bases lying between them. The germline V gene encodes CDR1 DFQATT and CDR2 SNEGSKA (reference sequence). The CDR3 protein is CSANQPDKETQYF. CDR3 nucleotide sequence: TGCAGTGCTAACCAACCAGACAAAGAGACCCAGTACTTC.

This clonotype occurred many times. The chain has TRBV6-1 and TRBJ2-1; D is uncertain. Germline-derived CDR1 and CDR2 are MNHNS and SASEGT. Between the trimmed V and J ends, which lost 4 bases and 5 bases, there was a span of 6 bases. The CDR3 is 12 residues long. The CDR3 coding sequence is TGTGCCAGCAGTGCCCGAAACAATGAGCAGTTCTTC. It specifies CASSARNNEQFF.

This clonotype was seen many times. The rearrangement uses TRBV6-1 and TRBJ1-2, with 7 bases identical to TRBD1. V was pared by 8 bases and J by 6 bases, with 9 bases of the junction left unmatched. Germline V gene sequence: CDR1 MNHNS, CDR2 SASEGT. The CDR3 totals 13 residues. The CDR3 DNA reads TGTGCCAGCCTTTCCCGACAGGGACATGGCTACACCTTC. Translation gives CASLSRQGHGYTF.

This chain connects TRBV6-1 to TRBJ1-2; weak D call: TRBD1 (5 bases). Germline loops: CDR1 MNHNS, CDR2 SASEGT. The CDR3 length is 12 residues. As DNA, the CDR3 is TGTGCGACGAGGGGTTTCAGTGATGGCTACACCTTC. This encodes CATRGFSDGYTF.

The J gene is TRBJ2-1, the V gene TRBV5-6; D perhaps matches TRBD2 (5 bases). The CDR3 contains 12 residues. Germline V gives CDR1 SGHDT, CDR2 YYEEEE. The V and J ends lost 1 base and 12 bases respectively, with 11 bases between them. Written as DNA, the CDR3 is TGTGCCAGCAGCTTGAGCCGGAGCGGGCAGTTCTTC. It is translated as CASSLSRSGQFF.

The V call is TRBV24-1, the J call TRBJ2-2; 10 bases agree with TRBD1. CDR3 size: 16 residues. The V gene's germline CDR1 is KGHDR and CDR2 SFDVKD. Losses at the gene ends were 7 bases for V and 4 bases for J; bases not matched to a gene: 8. DNA of the CDR3: TGTGCCACCAGACCCAAGGACAGGGGGAGCACCGGGGAGCTGTTTTTT. It translates to CATRPKDRGSTGELFF.

This clonotype is judged medium-sized (0.01 to 0.1%). The J gene is TRBJ2-1, the V gene TRBV7-2; tentative D call: TRBD2 (6 bases). V lost 6 bases and J 9 bases, leaving 18 bases between the germline ends. Germline V lookup: CDR1 SGHTA, CDR2 FQGNSA. The CDR3 spans 14 residues. The DNA for the CDR3 is TGTGCCAGCAGTCTTTCTAGGCCAGCGGGTGAGCAGTTCTTC. It yields the protein CASSLSRPAGEQFF.

V and J are TRBV5-4 and TRBJ1-1, with unresolved D. Looked up from germline, CDR1 is SGHNT and CDR2 is YYREEE (reference sequence). The germline V and J ends were trimmed by 3 bases and 5 bases, with 23 bases remaining between them. CDR3 length: 17 residues. CDR3 sequence reads: CASSSSDGGSGVTEAFF. CDR3 DNA sequence: TGTGCCAGCAGCTCTTCCGACGGAGGGAGCGGCGTAACTGAAGCTTTCTTT.

By its share, this clonotype is medium-sized. The rearrangement joins TRBV7-2 to TRBJ2-1; D uncertain. The CDR3 has 13 residues. V gave up 5 bases and J gave up 9 bases, with 14 bases separating them. Germline CDR1 and CDR2: SGHTA and FQGNSA. CDR3 DNA: TGTGCCAGCAGCACTACGGCACTGGGTGAGCAGTTCTTC. It yields the protein CASSTTALGEQFF.

The sample holds a few counts of this clonotype. This rearrangement joins TRBV7-3 to TRBJ2-1, with TRBD2 matching over 8 bases. The CDR3 spans 18 residues. The germline V gene has CDR1 SGHTA and CDR2 FQGTGA. The junction had 12 bases not matched to a gene; V was cut back by 0 bases and J by 5 bases. In nucleotides, the CDR3 is TGTGCCAGCAGCTTAACTCCAAACGGGGGGGGAGGGAACAATGAGCAGTTCTTC. Its protein is CASSLTPNGGGGNNEQFF.

This clonotype occurred many times. The chain is built from TRBV6-1 and TRBJ1-2; D is undetermined. V was pared by 2 bases and J by 8 bases, with 9 bases between. In germline, CDR1 is MNHNS, CDR2 SASEGT. This CDR3 region has 12 residues. In DNA form, the CDR3 reads TGTGCCAGCAGTGAACGGCCCCTAGGCTACACCTTC. Its protein is CASSERPLGYTF.

By proportion, this clonotype is medium-sized. The chain uses TRBV6-1 and TRBJ1-2; D may be TRBD1 (5 bases). The CDR3 has 12 residues. The germline V gene encodes CDR1 MNHNS and CDR2 SASEGT. V was cut by 8 bases and J by 4 bases, with 11 bases left in between. In nucleotides, the CDR3 is TGTGCCAGCGGGGGGAATCTCTATGGCTACACCTTC. This sequence encodes CASGGNLYGYTF.

This clonotype was counted between two and nine times. The chain joins TRBV5-5 to TRBJ2-7; D gene unclear. The germline CDR1 and CDR2 sequences are SGHKS and YYEKEE (reference sequence). The CDR3 is made up of 15 amino acids. V lost 0 bases to trimming and J lost 0 bases, with 10 bases between them. CDR3: CASSLGTAYSYEQYF. The CDR3 coding sequence is TGTGCCAGCAGCTTGGGGACGGCCTACTCCTACGAGCAGTACTTC.

This clonotype is judged medium-sized. The chain is built from TRBV15 and TRBJ2-6; 7 nucleotides align to TRBD2. Germline trimming cut 0 bases from V and 0 bases from J; bases unmatched to any gene: 8. Per the germline V gene, CDR1 is LNHNV and CDR2 is YYDKDF (reference sequence). This CDR3 is built from 19 residues. CDR3 sequence reads: CATSREWEGIYSGANVLTF. DNA for the CDR3: TGTGCCACCAGCAGAGAATGGGAGGGCATCTACTCTGGGGCCAACGTCCTGACTTTC.

This clonotype showed up just once. The chain couples TRBV9 to TRBJ2-3; TRBD2 matches at 12 bases. V dropped 4 bases and J dropped 0; count of bases not matched to a gene: 6. Germline CDR1 reads SGDLS; CDR2 reads YYNGEE. The CDR3 totals 17 residues. The CDR3 DNA reads TGTGCCAGCAGCCAACGGACTAGCGGGGCTAGCACAGATACGCAGTATTTT. This translates into CASSQRTSGASTDTQYF.

CDR3 nucleotide sequence: TGTGCCAGCAGCGTAGCTTTGTTACCAGAGCAGTACTTC. As protein: CASSVALLPEQYF. The chain employs TRBV9 and TRBJ2-7; D uncertain. This CDR3 has 13 amino acids. V lost 0 bases and J 7 bases, leaving 11 bases between the germline ends. CDR1 and CDR2 (germline): SGDLS, YYNGEE.

This chain links TRBV10-3 with TRBJ1-1, with a weak D call TRBD1 (5 bases). V was trimmed by 10 bases and J by 1 base, leaving 16 bases between them. Germline V CDR1 and CDR2: ENHRY, SYGVKD. The CDR3 sequence is 14 residues long. CDR3 nucleotides: TGTGCCACCAAAGCCGATCAGGGGAACACTGAAGCTTTCTTT. It yields the protein CATKADQGNTEAFF.

To note about this clonotype: This may be a read error: a much more frequent sequence differs by one nucleotide. The V gene is TRBV7-9, the J gene TRBJ2-1; no clear D gene. In germline, CDR1 is SEHNR, CDR2 FQNEAQ (reference sequence). CDR3 length equals 12 residues. As DNA, the CDR3 is TGTGGCAGCAGCCGCCGGGACAATGAGCAGTTCTTC. This encodes CGSSRRDNEQFF.

By sample share, this clonotype is medium-sized (0.01 to 0.1%). The J gene is TRBJ2-7, the V gene TRBV15; the D call may be TRBD1 or TRBD2 (5 bases each). Germline CDR1 and CDR2: LNHNV and YYDKDF (reference sequence). The CDR3 sequence is 13 residues long. The V and J ends lost 6 bases and 1 base respectively, with 10 bases between them. The CDR3: CATRVGPSYEQYF. In nucleotides, the CDR3 is TGTGCCACCAGAGTGGGACCTTCCTACGAGCAGTACTTC.

This clonotype is labeled medium-sized. The rearrangement joins TRBV7-9 to TRBJ2-7, with TRBD1 as a possible D gene (5 bases). Trimming cost V 4 bases and J 0 bases, with 16 bases left between them. CDR1 and CDR2 from the germline V gene are SEHNR and FQNEAQ (reference sequence). The CDR3 covers 16 residues. The CDR3: CASSSSGAPSSYEQYF. CDR3 DNA sequence: TGTGCCAGCAGCTCTAGTGGGGCCCCGAGCTCCTACGAGCAGTACTTC.